The 18 T cell receptor beta chains below were found in one sample sequenced in a study of post-analysis software for immune sequencing data. Prepared libraries of TCR beta cDNA carried unique molecular identifiers. MiXCR, applied by TCRdb to the PCR reads, yields one record per CDR3 protein. The sample includes around 700,000 distinct CDR3 sequences, around 60% of them seen just once. Study outcomes and limitations: About five TRBV segments occurring more often in patients than controls included TRBV5-6, TRBV5-1 and TRBV20-1.

The antigens these receptors bind are not known. The sample taken for sequencing was blood. The receptor set was obtained from a girl aged 2-10 years with multiple sclerosis.

The rearrangement joins TRBV6-5 to TRBJ2-1, with TRBD1 matching 8 bases. This CDR3 contains 15 residues. J lost 10 bases, V lost 2 bases, and 10 bases had no gene match. Germline assignment: CDR1 MNHEY and CDR2 SVGAGI. CDR3 in DNA: TGTGCCAGCAGTTACCAACCGACCGGGACAGGAGAGCAGTTCTTC. Its protein is CASSYQPTGTGEQFF.

The chain is built from TRBV12-3 or TRBV12-4 and TRBJ2-7, with 7 bases matching TRBD2. This CDR3 region has 14 residues. Trimming took 2 bases from V and 0 from J; bases not matched to a gene: 1. CDR3 amino acids: CASSLSGASYEQYF. The CDR3 bases are TGTGCCAGCAGTTTAAGCGGGGCCTCCTACGAGCAGTACTTC.

This rearrangement joins TRBV6-2 or TRBV6-3 to TRBJ2-1, with 12 positions matching TRBD2. This CDR3 is 16 amino acids long. V shed 4 bases, J shed 8 bases, and the junction held 9 bases outside the gene matches. Per germline, CDR1 MNHEY and CDR2 SVGEGT. In nucleotides, the CDR3 is TGTGCCAGCAGTTCCCTAGGACTAGCGGGGCTCCATGAGCAGTTCTTC. This sequence encodes CASSSLGLAGLHEQFF.

The chain links TRBV10-3 to TRBJ1-1, with D hard to call. CDR3 length: 14 amino acids. Germline V gene data show CDR1 as ENHRY and CDR2 as SYGVKD. CDR3 in amino acids: CTASLAPENTEAFF. Here the CDR3 DNA reads TGTACCGCCTCCCTGGCACCCGAGAACACTGAAGCTTTCTTT.

This clonotype has a single count. The conserved phenylalanine or tryptophan normally closing the CDR3 is absent here, so this likely arose from a read error. The gene calls are TRBV7-7 and TRBJ2-1; D not resolved. The CDR3 sequence is 13 residues long. The germline V gene encodes CDR1 SSHAT and CDR2 FNYEAQ (reference sequence). The CDR3 DNA follows: TGTGCTAGCAGCTTGTGGTTGGACAATGAGCAGTTCTGC. Protein product: CASSLWLDNEQFC.

This clonotype was observed a handful of times. The genes are TRBV12-3 or TRBV12-4 and TRBJ2-1; 7 bases agree with TRBD2. Trimming cost V 2 bases and J 0 bases; bases outside gene matches: 13. CDR3 size: 19 residues. In DNA, the CDR3 is TGTGCCAGCAGTTTAAGATCCGCAGCGGGGCTGAGCTCCTACAATGAGCAGTTCTTC. This sequence encodes CASSLRSAAGLSSYNEQFF.

This clonotype was seen a few times. The chain uses TRBV5-6 and TRBJ2-3; 8 nucleotides agree with TRBD1. The germline gives CDR1 SGHDT, CDR2 YYEEEE. The CDR3 loop spans 18 amino acids. Losses at the gene ends were 2 bases for V and 2 bases for J; bases not matched to a gene: 13. The CDR3 reads CASSFDPGQGPDTDTQYF. CDR3 sequence (DNA): TGTGCCAGCAGCTTTGATCCTGGACAGGGACCCGACACAGATACGCAGTATTTT.

This clonotype was observed a few times. The chain is built from TRBV7-2 and TRBJ1-1; D is undetermined. The CDR3 totals 12 residues. Trimming removed 1 base at V and 7 bases at J, with 7 bases between. CDR1 and CDR2 (germline): SGHTA, FQGNSA. The CDR3 DNA is TGTGCCAGCAGCTTAGATTGGGGTGAAGCTTTCTTT. Translation gives CASSLDWGEAFF.

The chain has TRBV20-1 and TRBJ2-3; 8 bases agree with TRBD1. Germline V gene data show CDR1 as DFQATT and CDR2 as SNEGSKA (reference sequence). This CDR3 is 13 amino acids long. With V trimmed by 2 bases and J by 9 bases, 7 bases remained unmatched. Here the CDR3 DNA reads TGCAGTGCTAGATACCCTGGACAGGGCACGCAGTATTTT. Its translation: CSARYPGQGTQYF.

The J gene is TRBJ2-1, the V gene TRBV12-3 or TRBV12-4; 8 bases match TRBD1. Unmatched junction bases numbered 13, after V lost 3 bases and J lost 0 bases. The CDR3 extends over 19 amino acids. Written as DNA, the CDR3 is TGTGCCAGCAGTTTGGACAGGGCAAAACTGATGAGCTCCTACAATGAGCAGTTCTTC. This gives the protein CASSLDRAKLMSSYNEQFF.

This chain uses TRBV15 with TRBJ2-5; 9 bases map to TRBD1. Germline CDR1 and CDR2: LNHNV and YYDKDF (reference sequence). This CDR3 has 14 residues. V shed 5 bases, J shed 5 bases, and the junction held 6 bases outside the gene matches. CDR3 sequence reads: CATSFSGTGETQYF. CDR3 coding DNA: TGTGCCACCAGCTTTTCCGGGACAGGGGAGACCCAGTACTTC.

The chain recombines TRBV10-3 with TRBJ1-1; 7 bases are shared with TRBD1. The CDR3 is 14 residues long. The ends lost 10 bases at V and 2 bases at J; junction bases unmatched: 10. The germline V gene has CDR1 ENHRY and CDR2 SYGVKD. The CDR3 DNA sequence: TGTGCCACCATGGGACAGCAGATCAACACTGAAGCTTTCTTT. Amino acids: CATMGQQINTEAFF.

The chain links TRBV12-3 or TRBV12-4 to TRBJ2-3; a weak D match, TRBD2 (6 bases). V was clipped by 7 bases and J by 2 bases, with 16 bases between them. CDR3 size: 15 residues. Here the CDR3 reads CASTDSGLNTDTQYF. CDR3 bases: TGTGCCAGCACGGATTCGGGACTTAACACAGATACGCAGTATTTT.

This clonotype showed up just a few times. The chain links TRBV5-1 to TRBJ2-1, with D uncertain. This CDR3 has 15 residues. V was shortened by 4 bases and J by 6 bases, with 17 bases between the two germline ends. Germline V gene sequence: CDR1 SGHRS, CDR2 YFSETQ. The CDR3 loop reads CASSLYGSQSNEQFF. For the CDR3, the DNA is TGCGCCAGCAGCCTTTACGGTTCGCAGAGCAATGAGCAGTTCTTC.

This chain joins TRBV9 and TRBJ2-2, with D unclear. V was clipped by 4 bases and J by 4 bases, with 14 bases between them. Germline CDR1 and CDR2: SGDLS and YYNGEE. The CDR3 covers 15 residues. In DNA, the CDR3 is TGTGCCAGCAGCTTGCGAGGCGCGTCCACCGGGGAGCTGTTTTTT. This codes for CASSLRGASTGELFF.

This clonotype was picked up a small number of times. The rearrangement links TRBV11-2 to TRBJ2-3; no clear D. Germline V gene sequence: CDR1 SGHAT, CDR2 FQNNGV. V was cut by 2 bases and J by 4 bases, with 7 bases left in between. CDR3 size: 13 residues. The CDR3 is CASSLSLSDTQYF. For the CDR3, the DNA is TGTGCCAGCAGCTTATCCCTATCAGATACGCAGTATTTT.

The V gene is TRBV2, the J gene TRBJ2-1; 9 nucleotides match TRBD1. Germline V gives CDR1 SNHLY, CDR2 FYNNEI. After removal of 10 bases from V and 1 base from J, the junction contained 5 bases not matched to a gene. The length of the CDR3 is 14 residues. The CDR3 nucleotides are TGTGCCACACAGACAGGGGGATCCTACAATGAGCAGTTCTTC. This sequence encodes CATQTGGSYNEQFF.

The CDR3 spells CASSYYGSGGNTEAFF. CDR3 DNA: TGTGCCAGCAGTTACTATGGGTCGGGGGGCAACACTGAAGCTTTCTTT. The chain joins TRBV6-6 to TRBJ1-1; D may be TRBD1 (6 bases). Trimming shortened V by 1 base and J by 2 bases, and 14 bases separated the two germline ends. Germline CDR1 is MNHNY and CDR2 is SVGAGI (reference sequence). The CDR3 consists of 16 residues.